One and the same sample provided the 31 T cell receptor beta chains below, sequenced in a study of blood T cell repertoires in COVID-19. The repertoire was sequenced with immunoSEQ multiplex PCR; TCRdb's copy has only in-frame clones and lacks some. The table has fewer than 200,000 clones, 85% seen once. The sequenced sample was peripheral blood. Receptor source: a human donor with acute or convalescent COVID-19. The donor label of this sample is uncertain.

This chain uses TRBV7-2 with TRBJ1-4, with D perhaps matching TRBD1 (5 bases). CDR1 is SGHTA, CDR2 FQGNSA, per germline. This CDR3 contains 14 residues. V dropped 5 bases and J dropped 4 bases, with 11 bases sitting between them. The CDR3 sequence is CASSRQNLNEKLFF. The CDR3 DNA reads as TGTGCCAGCAGCAGACAGAATCTTAATGAAAAACTGTTTTTT.

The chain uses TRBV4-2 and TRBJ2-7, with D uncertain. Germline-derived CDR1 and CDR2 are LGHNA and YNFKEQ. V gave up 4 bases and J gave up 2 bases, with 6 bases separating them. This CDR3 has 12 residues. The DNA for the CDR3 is TGTGCCAGCAGCCCGCTAGCCTACGAGCAGTACTTC. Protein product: CASSPLAYEQYF.

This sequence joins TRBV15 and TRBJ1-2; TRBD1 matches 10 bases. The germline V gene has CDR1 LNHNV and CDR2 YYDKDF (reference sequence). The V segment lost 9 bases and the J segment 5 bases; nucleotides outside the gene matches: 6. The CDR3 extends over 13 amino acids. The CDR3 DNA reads TGTGCCACGGGGACAGGGGATTTTTATGGCTACACCTTC. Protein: CATGTGDFYGYTF.

The CDR3 DNA reads as TGCGCCAGCAGCCAGGGAATACAGGGGGCGTATGGCTACACCTTC. Its protein is CASSQGIQGAYGYTF. The chain combines TRBV4-3 with TRBJ1-2; TRBD1 matches 9 bases. Per the germline V gene, CDR1 is LGHNA and CDR2 is YSLEER. The CDR3 is 15 amino acids. V gave up 3 bases and J gave up 5 bases; unmatched junction bases: 7.

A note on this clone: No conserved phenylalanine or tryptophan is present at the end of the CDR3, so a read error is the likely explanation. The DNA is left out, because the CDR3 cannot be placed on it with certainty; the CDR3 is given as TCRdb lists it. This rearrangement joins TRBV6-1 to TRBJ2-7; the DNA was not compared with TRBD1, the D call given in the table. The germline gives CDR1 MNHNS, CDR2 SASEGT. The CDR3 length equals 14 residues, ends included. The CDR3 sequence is CASSETPDRPSSWG.

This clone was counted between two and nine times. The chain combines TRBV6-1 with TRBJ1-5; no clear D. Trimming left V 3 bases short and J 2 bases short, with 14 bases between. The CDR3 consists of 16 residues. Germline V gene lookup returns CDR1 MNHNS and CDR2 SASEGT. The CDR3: CASSDMSPSRNQPQHF. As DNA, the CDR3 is TGTGCCAGCAGTGATATGAGTCCGAGCCGCAATCAGCCCCAGCATTTT.

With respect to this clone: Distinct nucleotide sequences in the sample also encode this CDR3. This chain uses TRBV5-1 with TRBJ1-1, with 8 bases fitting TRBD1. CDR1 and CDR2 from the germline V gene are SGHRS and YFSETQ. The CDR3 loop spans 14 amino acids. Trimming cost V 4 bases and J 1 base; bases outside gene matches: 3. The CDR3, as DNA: TGCGCCAGCAGCGGACAGGGAGGGAACACTGAAGCTTTCTTT. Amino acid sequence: CASSGQGGNTEAFF.

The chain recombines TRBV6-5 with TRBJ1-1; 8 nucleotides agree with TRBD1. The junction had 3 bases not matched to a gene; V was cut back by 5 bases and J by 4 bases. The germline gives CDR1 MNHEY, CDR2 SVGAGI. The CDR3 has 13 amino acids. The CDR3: CASSNRGTTEAFF. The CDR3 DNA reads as TGTGCCAGCAGTAACAGGGGGACCACTGAAGCTTTCTTT.

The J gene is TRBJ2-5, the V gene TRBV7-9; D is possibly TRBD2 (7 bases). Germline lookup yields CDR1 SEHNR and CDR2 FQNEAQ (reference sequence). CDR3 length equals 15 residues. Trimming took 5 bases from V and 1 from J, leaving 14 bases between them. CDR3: CASSLEGGVQETQYF. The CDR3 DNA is TGTGCCAGCAGCCTCGAAGGGGGGGTCCAAGAGACCCAGTACTTC.

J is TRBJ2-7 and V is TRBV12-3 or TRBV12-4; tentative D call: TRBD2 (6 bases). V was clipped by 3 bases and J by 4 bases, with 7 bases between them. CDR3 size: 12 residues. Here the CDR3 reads CASSFGGYEQYF. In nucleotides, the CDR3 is TGTGCCAGCAGTTTCGGAGGGTACGAGCAGTACTTC.

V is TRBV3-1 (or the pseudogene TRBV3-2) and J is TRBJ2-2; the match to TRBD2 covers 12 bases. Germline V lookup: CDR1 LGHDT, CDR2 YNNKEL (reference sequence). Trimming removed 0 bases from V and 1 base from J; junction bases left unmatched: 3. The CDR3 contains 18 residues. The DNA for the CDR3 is TGTGCCAGCAGCCAAGAAACTAGCGGGGGGATGAACACCGGGGAGCTGTTTTTT. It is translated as CASSQETSGGMNTGELFF.

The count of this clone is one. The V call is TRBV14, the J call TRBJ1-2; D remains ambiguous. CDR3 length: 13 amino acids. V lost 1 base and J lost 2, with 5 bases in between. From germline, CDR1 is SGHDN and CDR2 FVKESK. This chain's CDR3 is CASSQALNYGYTF. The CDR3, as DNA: TGTGCCAGCAGCCAAGCCCTGAACTATGGCTACACCTTC.

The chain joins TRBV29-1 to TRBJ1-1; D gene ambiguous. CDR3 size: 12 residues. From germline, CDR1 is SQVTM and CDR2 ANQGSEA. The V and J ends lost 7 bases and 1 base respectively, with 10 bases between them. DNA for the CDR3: TGCAGCGCCATCGCAGGGAACACTGAAGCTTTCTTT. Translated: CSAIAGNTEAFF.

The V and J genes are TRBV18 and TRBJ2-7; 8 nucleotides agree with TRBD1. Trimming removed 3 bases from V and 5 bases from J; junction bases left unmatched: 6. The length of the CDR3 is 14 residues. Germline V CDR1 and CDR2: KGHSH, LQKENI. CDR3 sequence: CASSPGQGSNEQYF. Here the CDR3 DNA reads TGTGCCAGCTCACCCGGACAGGGTTCGAACGAGCAGTACTTC.

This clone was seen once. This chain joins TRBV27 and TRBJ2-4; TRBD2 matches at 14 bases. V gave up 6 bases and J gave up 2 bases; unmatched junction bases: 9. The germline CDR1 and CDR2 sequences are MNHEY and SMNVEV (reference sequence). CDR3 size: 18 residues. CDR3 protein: CASSKTSGGAGTKNIQYF. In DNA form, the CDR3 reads TGTGCCAGCAGCAAGACTAGCGGGGGGGCCGGGACCAAAAACATTCAGTACTTC.

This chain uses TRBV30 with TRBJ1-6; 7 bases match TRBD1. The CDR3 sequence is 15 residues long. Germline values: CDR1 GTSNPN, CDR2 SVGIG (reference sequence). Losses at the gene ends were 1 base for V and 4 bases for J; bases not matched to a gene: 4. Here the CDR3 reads CAWSGGRGYNSPLHF. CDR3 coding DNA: TGTGCCTGGAGTGGAGGCAGGGGGTATAATTCACCCCTCCACTTT.

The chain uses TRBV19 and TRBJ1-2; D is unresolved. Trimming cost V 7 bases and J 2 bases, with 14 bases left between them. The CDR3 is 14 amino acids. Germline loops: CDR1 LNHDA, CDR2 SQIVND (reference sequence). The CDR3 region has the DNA TGTGCCAGTAACCCCGTTGAGTGGAACTATGGCTACACCTTC. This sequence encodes CASNPVEWNYGYTF.

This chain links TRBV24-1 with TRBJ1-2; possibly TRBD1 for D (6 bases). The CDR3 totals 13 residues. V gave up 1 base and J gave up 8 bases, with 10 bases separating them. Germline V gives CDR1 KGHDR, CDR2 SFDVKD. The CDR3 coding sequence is TGTGCCACCAGTGATTTTTTACAGGGAGGCTACACCTTC. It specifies CATSDFLQGGYTF.

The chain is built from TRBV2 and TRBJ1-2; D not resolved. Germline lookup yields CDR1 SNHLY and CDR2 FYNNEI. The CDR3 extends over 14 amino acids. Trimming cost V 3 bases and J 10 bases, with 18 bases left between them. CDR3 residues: CASSDLARLPSYTF. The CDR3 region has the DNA TGTGCCAGCAGTGACCTGGCGAGGCTCCCGTCCTACACCTTC.

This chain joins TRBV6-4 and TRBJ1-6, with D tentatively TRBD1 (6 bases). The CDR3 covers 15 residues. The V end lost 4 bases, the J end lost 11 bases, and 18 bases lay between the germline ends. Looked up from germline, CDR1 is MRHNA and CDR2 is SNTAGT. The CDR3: CASSVEGGKLTPLHF. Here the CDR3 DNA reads TGTGCCAGCAGTGTCGAAGGGGGAAAATTGACACCCCTCCACTTT.

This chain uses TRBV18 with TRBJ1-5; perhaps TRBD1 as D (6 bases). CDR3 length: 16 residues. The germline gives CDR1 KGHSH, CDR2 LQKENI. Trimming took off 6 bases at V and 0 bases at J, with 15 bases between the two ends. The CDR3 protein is CASSPYGGNSNQPQHF. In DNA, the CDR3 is TGTGCCAGCTCTCCCTATGGGGGCAATAGCAATCAGCCCCAGCATTTT.

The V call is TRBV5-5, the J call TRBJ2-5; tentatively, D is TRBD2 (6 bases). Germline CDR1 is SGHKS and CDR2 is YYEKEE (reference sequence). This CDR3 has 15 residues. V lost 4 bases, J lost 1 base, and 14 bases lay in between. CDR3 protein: CASSLVAGFQETQYF. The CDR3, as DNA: TGTGCCAGCAGCCTCGTCGCGGGGTTCCAAGAGACCCAGTACTTC.

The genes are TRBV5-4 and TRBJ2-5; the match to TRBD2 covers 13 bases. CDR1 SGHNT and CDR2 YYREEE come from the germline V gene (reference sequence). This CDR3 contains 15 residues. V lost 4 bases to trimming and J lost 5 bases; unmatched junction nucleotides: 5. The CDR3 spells CASSPTSGGAETQYF. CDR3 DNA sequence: TGTGCCAGCAGCCCTACTAGCGGGGGGGCGGAGACCCAGTACTTC.

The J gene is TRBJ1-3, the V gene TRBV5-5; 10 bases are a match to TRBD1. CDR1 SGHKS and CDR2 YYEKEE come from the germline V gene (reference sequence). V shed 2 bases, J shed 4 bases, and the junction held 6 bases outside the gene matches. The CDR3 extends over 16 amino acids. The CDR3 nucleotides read TGTGCCAGCAGCTTAACCCCGGGACAGGGGGGAAACACCATATATTTT. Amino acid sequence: CASSLTPGQGGNTIYF.

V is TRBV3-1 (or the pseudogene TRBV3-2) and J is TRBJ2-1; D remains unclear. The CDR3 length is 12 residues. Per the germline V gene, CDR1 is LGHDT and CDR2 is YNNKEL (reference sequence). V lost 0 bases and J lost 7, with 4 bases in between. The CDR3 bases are TGTGCCAGCAGCCAAGACAGGAATGAGCAGTTCTTC. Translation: CASSQDRNEQFF.

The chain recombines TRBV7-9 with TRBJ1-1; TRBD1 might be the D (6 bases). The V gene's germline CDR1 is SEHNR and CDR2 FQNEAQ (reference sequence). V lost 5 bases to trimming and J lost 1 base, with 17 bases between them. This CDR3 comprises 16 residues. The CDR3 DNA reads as TGTGCCAGCAGCCCTCAAAAAGGACAGACGAACACTGAAGCTTTCTTT. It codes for CASSPQKGQTNTEAFF.

CDR3 DNA: TGCGCCAGCAGCTCCGACAGGGGCGAAACTGAAGCTTTCTTT. Translated, it gives CASSSDRGETEAFF. This chain connects TRBV5-1 to TRBJ1-1; 8 bases fit TRBD1. The CDR3 totals 14 residues. Germline assignment: CDR1 SGHRS and CDR2 YFSETQ. V gave up 3 bases and J gave up 5 bases; unmatched junction bases: 6.

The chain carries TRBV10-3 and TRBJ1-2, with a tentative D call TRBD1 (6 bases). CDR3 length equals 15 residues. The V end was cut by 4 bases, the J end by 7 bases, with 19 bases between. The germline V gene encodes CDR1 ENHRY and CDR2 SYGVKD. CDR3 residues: CAISGTGTPGRGYTF. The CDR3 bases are TGTGCCATCAGTGGAACCGGGACACCAGGTCGTGGCTACACCTTC.

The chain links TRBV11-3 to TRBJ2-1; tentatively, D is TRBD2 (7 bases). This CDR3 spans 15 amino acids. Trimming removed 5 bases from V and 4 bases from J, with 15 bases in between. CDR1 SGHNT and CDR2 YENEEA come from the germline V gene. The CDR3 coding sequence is TGTGCCAGCAGCCTTAGGGGGGGGGCATACAATGAGCAGTTCTTC. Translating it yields CASSLRGGAYNEQFF. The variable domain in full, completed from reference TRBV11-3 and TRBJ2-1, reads EAGVVQSPRYKIIEKKQPVAFWCNPISGHNTLYWYLQNLGQGPELLIRYENEEAVDDSQLPKDRFSAERLKGVDSTLKIQPAELGDSAVYLCASSLRGGAYNEQFFGPGTRLTVL.

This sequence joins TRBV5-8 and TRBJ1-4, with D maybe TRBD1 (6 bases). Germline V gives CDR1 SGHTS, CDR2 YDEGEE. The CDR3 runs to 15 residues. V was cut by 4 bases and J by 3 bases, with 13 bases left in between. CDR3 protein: CASSLSRGPNEKLFF. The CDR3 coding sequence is TGTGCCAGCAGCCTTTCCAGGGGTCCTAATGAAAAACTGTTTTTT.

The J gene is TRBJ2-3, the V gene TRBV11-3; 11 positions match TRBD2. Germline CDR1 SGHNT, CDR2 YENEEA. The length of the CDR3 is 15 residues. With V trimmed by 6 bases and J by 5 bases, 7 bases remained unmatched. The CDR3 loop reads CASRTLAGGVDTQYF. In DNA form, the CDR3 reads TGTGCCAGCAGGACATTAGCGGGGGGGGTAGATACGCAGTATTTT.